This T cell receptor beta chain was captured in a study of cytomegalovirus exposure and HLA in healthy donors. Findings and caveats of the study: There were some V segments, including TRBV6-2 and TRBV6-3, excluded as indistinguishable.

Germline CDR1 and CDR2: SGHTS and YDEGEE. CDR3 length: 13 residues. V lost 4 bases and J lost 4, with 10 bases in between. For this clone: Its cognate antigen is unknown.

Use of 60 Vbeta and 13 Jbeta primers characterized the PCR. Clones were read by immunoSEQ multiplex PCR, and TCRdb kept only the in-frame ones, dropping some. This sample carries approximately 120,000 clones, approximately 79% of them seen once, and the ten largest clones take 3.5% to 4.5%. The sample taken for sequencing was PBMCs. The J gene is TRBJ2-3, the V gene TRBV5-8, with D perhaps TRBD1 (5 bases). The sequence came from a man aged 25-40 years in good health and CMV-seronegative. Here the CDR3 reads CASSPGYPDTQYF. The CDR3 bases are TGTGCCAGCAGCCCAGGGTACCCAGATACGCAGTATTTT.